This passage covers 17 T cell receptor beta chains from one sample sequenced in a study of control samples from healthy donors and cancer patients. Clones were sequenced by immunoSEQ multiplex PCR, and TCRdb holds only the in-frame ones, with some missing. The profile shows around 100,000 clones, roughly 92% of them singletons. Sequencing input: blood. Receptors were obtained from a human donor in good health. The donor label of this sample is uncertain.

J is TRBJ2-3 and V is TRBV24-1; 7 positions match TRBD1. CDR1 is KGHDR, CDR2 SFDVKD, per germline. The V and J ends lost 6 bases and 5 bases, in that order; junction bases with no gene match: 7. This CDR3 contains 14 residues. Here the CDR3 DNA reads TGTGCCACCAGTAGGACAGGTCGTGGAGATACGCAGTATTTT. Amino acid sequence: CATSRTGRGDTQYF.

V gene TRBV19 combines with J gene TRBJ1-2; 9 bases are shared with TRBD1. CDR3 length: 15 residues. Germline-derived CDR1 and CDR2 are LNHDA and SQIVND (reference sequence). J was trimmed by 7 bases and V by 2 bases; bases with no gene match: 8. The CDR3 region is CASSITDGTGLGYTF. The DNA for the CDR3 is TGTGCCAGTAGTATAACCGACGGGACAGGGCTTGGCTACACCTTC. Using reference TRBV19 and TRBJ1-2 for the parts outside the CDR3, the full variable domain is DGGITQSPKYLFRKEGQNVTLSCEQNLNHDAMYWYRQDPGQGLRLIYYSQIVNDFQKGDIAEGYSVSREKKESFPLTVTSAQKNPTAFYLCASSITDGTGLGYTFGSGTRLTVV.

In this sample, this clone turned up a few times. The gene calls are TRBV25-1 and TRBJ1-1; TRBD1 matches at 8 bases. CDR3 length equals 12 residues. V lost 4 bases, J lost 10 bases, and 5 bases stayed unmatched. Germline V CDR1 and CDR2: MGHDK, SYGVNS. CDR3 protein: CASSGTGRVAFF. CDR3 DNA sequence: TGTGCCAGCAGTGGGACAGGGCGGGTAGCTTTCTTT.

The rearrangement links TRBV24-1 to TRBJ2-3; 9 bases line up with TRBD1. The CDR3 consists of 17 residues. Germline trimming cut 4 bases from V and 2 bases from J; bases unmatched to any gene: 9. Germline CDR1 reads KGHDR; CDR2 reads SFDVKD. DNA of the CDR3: TGTGCCACCAGTGACCCGACAGGGGGGGGCTACACAGATACGCAGTATTTT. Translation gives CATSDPTGGGYTDTQYF.

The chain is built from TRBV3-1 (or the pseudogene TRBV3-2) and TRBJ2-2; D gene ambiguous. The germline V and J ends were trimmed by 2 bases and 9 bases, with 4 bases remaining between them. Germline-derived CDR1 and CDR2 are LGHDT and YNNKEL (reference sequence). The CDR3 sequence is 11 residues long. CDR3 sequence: CASSQSWELFF. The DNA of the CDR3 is TGTGCCAGCAGCCAAAGCTGGGAGCTGTTTTTT.

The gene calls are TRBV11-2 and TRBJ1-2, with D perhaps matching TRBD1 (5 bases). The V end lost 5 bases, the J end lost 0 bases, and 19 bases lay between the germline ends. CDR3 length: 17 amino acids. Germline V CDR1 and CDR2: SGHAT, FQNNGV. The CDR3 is CASSNTPRWGSNYGYTF. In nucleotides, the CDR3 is TGTGCCAGCAGCAACACCCCCCGGTGGGGGTCTAACTATGGCTACACCTTC.

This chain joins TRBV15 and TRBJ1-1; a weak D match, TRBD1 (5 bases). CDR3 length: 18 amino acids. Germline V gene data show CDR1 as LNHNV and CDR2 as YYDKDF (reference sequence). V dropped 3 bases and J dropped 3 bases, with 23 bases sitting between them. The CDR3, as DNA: TGTGCCACCAGCAGGCCTCGGGCCTTCACTGTGGGGGACACTGAAGCTTTCTTT. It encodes CATSRPRAFTVGDTEAFF.

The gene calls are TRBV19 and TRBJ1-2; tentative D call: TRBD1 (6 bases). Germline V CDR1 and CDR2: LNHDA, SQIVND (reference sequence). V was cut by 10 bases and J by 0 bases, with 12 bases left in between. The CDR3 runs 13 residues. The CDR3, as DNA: TGTGCCACCCAGGACAGAGCTAACTATGGCTACACCTTC. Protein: CATQDRANYGYTF.

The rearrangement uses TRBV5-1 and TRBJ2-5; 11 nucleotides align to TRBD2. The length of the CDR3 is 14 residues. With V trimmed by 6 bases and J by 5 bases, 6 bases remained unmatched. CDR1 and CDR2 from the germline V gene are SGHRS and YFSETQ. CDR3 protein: CASTSGGFGETQYF. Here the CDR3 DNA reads TGCGCCAGCACTAGCGGGGGGTTCGGGGAGACCCAGTACTTC.

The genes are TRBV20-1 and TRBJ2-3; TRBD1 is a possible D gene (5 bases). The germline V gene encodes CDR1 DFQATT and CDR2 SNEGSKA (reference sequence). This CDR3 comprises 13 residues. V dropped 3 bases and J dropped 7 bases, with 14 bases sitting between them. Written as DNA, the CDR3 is TGCAGTGCTAGTGAGACAGCCTCAAATACGCAGTATTTT. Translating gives CSASETASNTQYF.

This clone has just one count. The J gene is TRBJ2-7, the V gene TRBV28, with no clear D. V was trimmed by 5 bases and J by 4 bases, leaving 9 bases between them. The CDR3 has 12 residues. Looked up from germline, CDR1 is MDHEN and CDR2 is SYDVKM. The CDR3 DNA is TGTGCCAGCAGTCCGGACGGGTACGAGCAGTACGTC. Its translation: CASSPDGYEQYV.

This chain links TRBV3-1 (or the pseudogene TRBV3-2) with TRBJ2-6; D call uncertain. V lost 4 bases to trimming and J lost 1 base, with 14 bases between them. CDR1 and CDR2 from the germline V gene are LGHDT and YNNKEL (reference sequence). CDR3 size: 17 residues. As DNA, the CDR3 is TGTGCCAGCAGCCCCAATCCCCCACAATCTGGGGCCAACGTCCTGACTTTC. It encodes CASSPNPPQSGANVLTF.

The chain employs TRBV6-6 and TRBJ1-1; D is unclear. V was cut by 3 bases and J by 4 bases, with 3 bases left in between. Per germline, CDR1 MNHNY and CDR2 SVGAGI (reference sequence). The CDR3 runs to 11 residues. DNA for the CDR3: TGTGCCAGCAGTTATGTCACTGAAGCTTTCTTT. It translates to CASSYVTEAFF.

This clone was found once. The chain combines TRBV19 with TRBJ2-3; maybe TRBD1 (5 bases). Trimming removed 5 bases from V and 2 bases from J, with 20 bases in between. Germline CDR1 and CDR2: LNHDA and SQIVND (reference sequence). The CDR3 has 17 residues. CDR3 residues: CASSPEPTEWVTDTQYF. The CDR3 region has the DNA TGTGCCAGTAGTCCCGAACCGACAGAATGGGTCACAGATACGCAGTATTTT.

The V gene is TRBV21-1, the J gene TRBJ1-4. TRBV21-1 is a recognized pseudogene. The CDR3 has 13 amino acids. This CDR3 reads CASRRERNEKLFF. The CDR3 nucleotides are TGTGCCAGCAGACGGGAGAGGAATGAAAAACTGTTTTTT.

The DNA for the CDR3 is TGTGCCAGCAGCCTAACAGCACGGTTGAACAATGAGCAGTTCTTC. Amino acids: CASSLTARLNNEQFF. The chain links TRBV3-1 (or the pseudogene TRBV3-2) to TRBJ2-1, with D unresolved. In germline, CDR1 is LGHDT, CDR2 YNNKEL (reference sequence). Deletions cut 4 bases from V and 5 bases from J, with 15 bases between. The CDR3 loop spans 15 amino acids.

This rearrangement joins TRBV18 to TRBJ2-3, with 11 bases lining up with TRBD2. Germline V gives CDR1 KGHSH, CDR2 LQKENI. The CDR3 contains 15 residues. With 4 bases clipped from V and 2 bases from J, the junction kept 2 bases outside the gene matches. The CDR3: CASSLTSGATDTQYF. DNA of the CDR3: TGTGCCAGCTCACTGACTAGCGGGGCCACAGATACGCAGTATTTT.